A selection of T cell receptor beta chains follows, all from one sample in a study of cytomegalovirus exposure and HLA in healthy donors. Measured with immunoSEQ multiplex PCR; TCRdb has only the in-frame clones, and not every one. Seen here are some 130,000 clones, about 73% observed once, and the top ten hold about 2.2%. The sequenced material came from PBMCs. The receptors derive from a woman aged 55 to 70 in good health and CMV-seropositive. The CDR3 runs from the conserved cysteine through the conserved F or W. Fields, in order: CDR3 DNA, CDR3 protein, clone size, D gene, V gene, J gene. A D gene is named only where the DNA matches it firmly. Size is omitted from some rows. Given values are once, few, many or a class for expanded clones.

TGTGCCAAACAGCGGGGATTGACCTACAATGAGCAGTTCTTC	CAKQRGLTYNEQFF	few	TRBD2	TRBV2	TRBJ2-1
TGTGCCAGCAGCTTAACTAGCGGGGGGACCTACGAGCAGTACTTC	CASSLTSGGTYEQYF	few	TRBD2	TRBV7-3	TRBJ2-7
TGTGCCAGCAGCTCGCCGGGACAGATGGAAAAACTGTTTTTT	CASSSPGQMEKLFF	-	TRBD1	TRBV11-2	TRBJ1-4
TGTGCCAGCAGCTTAGGGACAGGGGAAAACGAGCAGTACTTC	CASSLGTGENEQYF	-	TRBD1	TRBV7-3	TRBJ2-7
TGTGCCAGCAGTGGCAGGTCTCCTAGCAATCAGCCCCAGCATTTT	CASSGRSPSNQPQHF	-	-	TRBV6-1	TRBJ1-5
TGTGCCAGTAGTACTCCCGGGGAGCTGTTTTTT	CASSTPGELFF	-	-	TRBV19	TRBJ2-2
TGTGCCAGCAGTCCGCCCGCGCCCTCGGACAGGGCAAACTATGGCTACACCTTC	CASSPPAPSDRANYGYTF	few	TRBD1	TRBV28	TRBJ1-2
TGTGCCAGCAGTTCCTACAGGGCTGAAGCTTTCTTT	CASSSYRAEAFF	few	-	TRBV28	TRBJ1-1
TGCGCCAGCAGCTTGTCTCTAGCGGGTGGGGATACGCAGTATTTT	CASSLSLAGGDTQYF	-	TRBD2	TRBV5-1	TRBJ2-3
TGTGCCAGCTCACCAACGGGACTAGCGGGAGACCACCAAGAGACCCAGTACTTC	CASSPTGLAGDHQETQYF	-	TRBD2	TRBV18	TRBJ2-5
TGTGCCAGCAGTGGGGGACAGGGCGGCTATGGCTACACCTTC	CASSGGQGGYGYTF	-	TRBD1	TRBV6-1	TRBJ1-2
TGTGCCAGCAGCACGACAGGGGTTGGCTACACCTTC	CASSTTGVGYTF	-	TRBD1	TRBV11-1	TRBJ1-2
TGTGCCATCAGTGCCTCAAGCGGAGGGGTGTACCAAGAGACCCAGTACTTC	CAISASSGGVYQETQYF	-	-	TRBV10-3	TRBJ2-5
TGTGCCAGCAGCCAAGTTGAGAGCGGGAGCTCCTACGAGCAGTACTTC	CASSQVESGSSYEQYF	-	TRBD2	TRBV4-2	TRBJ2-7
TGTGCCAGCAGTGATGTCCGGAACACTGAAGCTTTCTTT	CASSDVRNTEAFF	-	-	TRBV2	TRBJ1-1
TGTGCCAGCAGCCCATTAAGGGAGAATGAGCAGTTCTTC	CASSPLRENEQFF	-	-	TRBV9	TRBJ2-1
TGTGCCAGCAGCGCTAGCGGGAGTAGCAATGAGCAGTTCTTC	CASSASGSSNEQFF	-	TRBD2	TRBV9	TRBJ2-1
TGTGCCAGCAGCTTCCTACTAGCGGGAGGTGGTGACAATGAGCAGTTCTTC	CASSFLLAGGGDNEQFF	-	TRBD2	TRBV7-8	TRBJ2-1
TGTGCCAGCAGCTTGTTAGAAGGGGGTAATTTGAACACTGAAGCTTTCTTT	CASSLLEGGNLNTEAFF	-	-	TRBV5-6	TRBJ1-1
TGTGCCAGCAGCCTTAGGGGGGGAACTAATGAAAAACTGTTTTTT	CASSLRGGTNEKLFF	-	-	TRBV5-6	TRBJ1-4
TGTGCCAGCAGCTTAGTTCCGGGGTCCACTGAAGCTTTCTTT	CASSLVPGSTEAFF	-	-	TRBV11-1	TRBJ1-1
TGCGCCAGCAGCCGGGGAGCCATGAACACTGAAGCTTTCTTT	CASSRGAMNTEAFF	-	-	TRBV5-1	TRBJ1-1
TGTGCCAGCAGCTTGGCTCCGACCGGGGAGCTGTTTTTT	CASSLAPTGELFF	-	-	TRBV5-6	TRBJ2-2